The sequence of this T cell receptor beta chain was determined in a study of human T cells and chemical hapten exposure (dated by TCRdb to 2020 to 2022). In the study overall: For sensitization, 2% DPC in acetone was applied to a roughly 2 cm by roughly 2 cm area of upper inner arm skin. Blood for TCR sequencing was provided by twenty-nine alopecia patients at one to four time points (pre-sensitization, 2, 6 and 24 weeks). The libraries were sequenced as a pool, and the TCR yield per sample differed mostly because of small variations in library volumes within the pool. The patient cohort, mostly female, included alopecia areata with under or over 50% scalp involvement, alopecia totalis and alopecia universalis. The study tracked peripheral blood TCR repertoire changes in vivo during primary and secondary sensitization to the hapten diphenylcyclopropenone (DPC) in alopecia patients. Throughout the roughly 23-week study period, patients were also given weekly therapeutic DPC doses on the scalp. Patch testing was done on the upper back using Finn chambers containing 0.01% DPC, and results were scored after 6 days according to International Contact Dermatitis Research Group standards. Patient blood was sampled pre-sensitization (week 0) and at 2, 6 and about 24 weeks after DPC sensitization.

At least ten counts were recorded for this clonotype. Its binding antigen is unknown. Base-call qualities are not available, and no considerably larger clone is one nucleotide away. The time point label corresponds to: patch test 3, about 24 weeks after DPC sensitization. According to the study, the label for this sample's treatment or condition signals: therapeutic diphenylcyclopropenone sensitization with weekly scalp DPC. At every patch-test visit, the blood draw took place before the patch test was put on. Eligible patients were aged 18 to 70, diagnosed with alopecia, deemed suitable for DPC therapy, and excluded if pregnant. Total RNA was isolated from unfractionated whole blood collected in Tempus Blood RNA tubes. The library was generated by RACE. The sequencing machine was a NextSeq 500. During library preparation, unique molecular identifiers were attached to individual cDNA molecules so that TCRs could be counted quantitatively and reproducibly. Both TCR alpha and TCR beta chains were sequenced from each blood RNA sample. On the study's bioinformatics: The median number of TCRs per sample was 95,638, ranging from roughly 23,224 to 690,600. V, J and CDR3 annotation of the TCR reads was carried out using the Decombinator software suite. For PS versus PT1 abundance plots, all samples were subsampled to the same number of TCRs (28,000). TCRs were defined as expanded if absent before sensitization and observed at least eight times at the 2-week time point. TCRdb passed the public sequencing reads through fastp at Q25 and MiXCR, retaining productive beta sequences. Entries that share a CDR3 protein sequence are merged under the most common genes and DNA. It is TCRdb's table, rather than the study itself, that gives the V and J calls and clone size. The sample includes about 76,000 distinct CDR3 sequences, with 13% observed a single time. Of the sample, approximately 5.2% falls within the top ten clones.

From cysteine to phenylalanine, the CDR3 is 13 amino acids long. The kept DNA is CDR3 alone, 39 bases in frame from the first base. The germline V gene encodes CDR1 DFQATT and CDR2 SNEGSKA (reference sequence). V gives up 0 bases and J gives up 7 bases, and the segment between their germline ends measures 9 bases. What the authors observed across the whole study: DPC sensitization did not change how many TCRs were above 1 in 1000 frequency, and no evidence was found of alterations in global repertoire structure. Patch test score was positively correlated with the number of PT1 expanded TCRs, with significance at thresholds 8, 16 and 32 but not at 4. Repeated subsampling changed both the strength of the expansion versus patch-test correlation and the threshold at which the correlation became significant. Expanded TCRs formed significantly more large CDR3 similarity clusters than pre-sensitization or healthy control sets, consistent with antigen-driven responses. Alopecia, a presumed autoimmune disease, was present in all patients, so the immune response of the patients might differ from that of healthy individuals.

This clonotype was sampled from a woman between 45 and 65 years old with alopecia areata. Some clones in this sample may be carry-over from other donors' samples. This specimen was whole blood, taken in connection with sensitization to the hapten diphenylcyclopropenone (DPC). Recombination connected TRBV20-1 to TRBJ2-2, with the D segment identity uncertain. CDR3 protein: CSARDLWGGELFF. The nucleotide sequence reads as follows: TGCAGTGCTAGAGATCTTTGGGGCGGGGAGCTGTTTTTT.